Reported below is one T cell receptor beta chain. The data belong to a study of early T cells in non-severe SARS-CoV-2 infection. TCRdb redid the calling of the 5' RACE reads with MiXCR, one entry per CDR3 protein. Of around 30,000 distinct CDR3 sequences listed, approximately 5.9% are singletons. The germline V gene has CDR1 LGHDT and CDR2 YNNKEL (reference sequence). This CDR3 is 14 amino acids long. The V end lost 1 base, the J end lost 0 bases, and 7 bases lay between the germline ends. The sequence came from an adult who was a healthcare worker with PCR-confirmed SARS-CoV-2 infection or an uninfected control (not recorded which). This chain links TRBV3-1 with TRBJ2-7; D remains unclear. Material for sequencing was whole blood. The DNA for the CDR3 is TGTGCCAGCAGCCAAGGGGGATACTCCTACGAGCAGTACTTC. It specifies CASSQGGYSYEQYF.